This T cell receptor (beta chain) emerged from a study of CD8 T cells in ankylosing spondylitis. On this clonotype: The antigen remains undetermined.

Libraries for TCR beta were made by quantitative 5'-RACE with molecular barcodes. TCRdb reanalysed the 5' RACE reads using MiXCR and keeps one entry per CDR3 protein. The profile covers roughly 440,000 distinct CDR3 sequences, with 15% to 20% appearing a single time and 1% taken by the ten largest. Germline loops: CDR1 SGHRS, CDR2 YFSETQ. Trimming stripped 0 bases from V and 5 bases from J, with 14 bases between. The length of the CDR3 is 15 residues. Findings and limits, study-wide: CD8+ cells made up the disease-linked clones, which were relatively rare in peripheral blood. Ankylosing spondylitis blood appeared to carry a characteristic TCR beta motif of roughly 8 highly homologous variants. Certain motif variants had earlier appeared in reactive arthritis synovial fluid and blood. It was reported that disease-linked clones were significantly enriched in matched ankylosing spondylitis synovial fluid.

Material for sequencing was blood, either unsorted or a sorted T cell fraction (not recorded which). V usage is TRBV5-1 and J usage is TRBJ2-5, with D perhaps matching TRBD2 (6 bases). The receptor was isolated from a male donor with ankylosing spondylitis. The CDR3 DNA sequence: TGCGCCAGCAGCTTGGACCGGGGGATCTCCGAGACCCAGTACTTC. This codes for CASSLDRGISETQYF.